The 6 T cell receptor beta chains presented below share a single source sample, sequenced in a study of cytomegalovirus exposure and HLA in healthy donors. The PCR was carried out with 60 Vbeta primers and 13 Jbeta primers. Clones were read by immunoSEQ multiplex PCR, and TCRdb kept only the in-frame ones, dropping some. The sample consists of around 200,000 clones, 70% to 85% of them appearing once. Source material: PBMCs. The receptor set was obtained from a man aged 45-60 years in good health and CMV-seronegative.

The CDR3 DNA follows: TGTGCCAGCAGCCCTACCGGGACAGGGTGGACCGGGGAGCTGTTTTTT. Its protein is CASSPTGTGWTGELFF. This chain links TRBV27 with TRBJ2-2, with 9 bases lining up with TRBD1. The CDR3 spans 16 residues. J was trimmed by 5 bases and V by 6 bases; bases with no gene match: 10. Germline loops: CDR1 MNHEY, CDR2 SMNVEV (reference sequence).

The chain has TRBV2 and TRBJ2-1; 8 bases agree with TRBD2. This CDR3 is 16 amino acids long. J lost 4 bases, V lost 4 bases, and 9 bases had no gene match. In germline, CDR1 is SNHLY, CDR2 FYNNEI. CDR3 region: CASSGRTSGPYNEQFF. The CDR3 DNA reads TGTGCCAGCAGTGGTCGCACTAGCGGTCCTTACAATGAGCAGTTCTTC.

The chain couples TRBV27 to TRBJ2-7, with TRBD1 matching over 7 bases. This CDR3 is 17 amino acids long. V was pared by 4 bases and J by 9 bases, with 21 bases of the junction left unmatched. Per the germline V gene, CDR1 is MNHEY and CDR2 is SMNVEV (reference sequence). In DNA, the CDR3 is TGTGCCAGCAGTTACAGGGGCACCGGGACCGGGGCTTTCGGGCAGTACTTC. Protein: CASSYRGTGTGAFGQYF.

The chain recombines TRBV2 with TRBJ2-3; the match to TRBD2 covers 8 bases. In germline, CDR1 is SNHLY, CDR2 FYNNEI. The CDR3 contains 15 residues. J gave up 1 base and V 6 bases, and 6 bases lay outside the gene matches. CDR3 protein: CASRVAGWGTDTQYF. CDR3 coding DNA: TGTGCCAGCAGAGTAGCGGGATGGGGCACAGATACGCAGTATTTT. The complete variable domain, with remaining parts taken from reference TRBV2 and TRBJ2-3, reads EPEVTQTPSHQVTQMGQEVILRCVPISNHLYFYWYRQILGQKVEFLVSFYNNEISEKSEIFDDQFSVERPDGSNFTLKIRSTKLEDSAMYFCASRVAGWGTDTQYFGPGTRLTVL.

The chain employs TRBV4-1 and TRBJ2-1; possibly TRBD2 for D (5 bases). The germline CDR1 and CDR2 sequences are MGHRA and YSYEKL. The CDR3 consists of 16 residues. With 0 bases removed from V and 5 bases from J, the gap between germline ends came to 14 bases. The CDR3, as DNA: TGCGCCAGCAGCCAAGAGGAGGCTAGCAGTGACAATGAGCAGTTCTTC. The encoded protein is CASSQEEASSDNEQFF.

The chain joins TRBV28 to TRBJ1-2, with TRBD1 as a possible D gene (5 bases). The CDR3 totals 13 residues. CDR1 and CDR2 from the germline V gene are MDHEN and SYDVKM. Trimming removed 3 bases from V and 10 bases from J, with 15 bases in between. For the CDR3, the DNA is TGTGCCAGCAGTTTGGACACGCTGCGACCCTACACCTTC. It translates to CASSLDTLRPYTF.